The text below deals with one T cell receptor beta chain. The antigen is undetermined. The CDR3 spans 15 residues. Looked up from germline, CDR1 is SGHVS and CDR2 is FQNEAQ. J was trimmed by 2 bases and V by 4 bases; bases with no gene match: 8. These data originate in a study of cytomegalovirus exposure and HLA in healthy donors. The wider study: There were fewer than 130 million unique TCR beta sequences, drawn from about 179 million T cells, in an earlier analysis. Broader study findings: According to the study, some 160 TCR beta chains were cytomegalovirus-associated. Most TCR sequences were rare, but some public TCRs occurred in many donors.

Primers included in the PCR were 60 Vbeta and 13 Jbeta primers. Sequencing used immunoSEQ multiplex PCR; TCRdb keeps in-frame clones, though not all of them. The table has 100,000 to 150,000 clones, about three quarters seen once. The clonotype originates from a man aged 55 to 70 in good health and CMV-seropositive. Sequencing input: PBMCs. The chain recombines TRBV7-8 with TRBJ2-7; 7 bases are shared with TRBD2. The CDR3 DNA reads as TGTGCCAGCAGCTACCGAGCGGGGTTAACCTACGAGCAGTACTTC. Its translation: CASSYRAGLTYEQYF. Full variable domain (missing parts from reference TRBV7-8 and TRBJ2-7): GAGVSQSPRYKVAKRGQDVALRCDPISGHVSLFWYQQALGQGPEFLTYFQNEAQLDKSGLPSDRFFAERPEGSVSTLKIQRTQQEDSAVYLCASSYRAGLTYEQYFGPGTRLTVT.